The 9 T cell receptor beta chains below were found in one sample sequenced in a study of T cell changes during pregnancy in multiple sclerosis. Data came from immunoSEQ multiplex PCR; TCRdb stores just in-frame clones and leaves some out. The sample has some 70,000 clones; just over 90% are singletons. Sequenced material: peripheral blood, taken in the second trimester of pregnancy. The source of these receptors is a female donor in good health, enrolled as a control in a pregnancy study.

The rearrangement joins TRBV14 to TRBJ2-2; TRBD2 agrees at 15 bases. From germline, CDR1 is SGHDN and CDR2 FVKESK. CDR3 length: 19 residues. Trimming took 6 bases from V and 4 from J; bases not matched to a gene: 12. The CDR3 region is CASRKAGLAGGHGTGELFF. The CDR3 DNA is TGTGCCAGCAGAAAAGCCGGACTAGCGGGGGGGCATGGCACCGGGGAGCTGTTTTTT.

The rearrangement joins TRBV4-2 to TRBJ1-3; D remains unclear. Trimming took 2 bases from V and 2 from J, leaving 19 bases between them. This CDR3 spans 18 amino acids. The germline gives CDR1 LGHNA, CDR2 YNFKEQ. The CDR3 sequence: CASSQTSAGVHPGNTIYF. The CDR3 DNA follows: TGTGCCAGCAGCCAAACCTCCGCAGGCGTTCATCCTGGAAACACCATATATTTT.

This sequence joins TRBV7-8 and TRBJ2-1; possible D gene TRBD1, 6 bases. This CDR3 has 14 residues. Trimming took 5 bases from V and 6 from J, leaving 14 bases between them. In germline, CDR1 is SGHVS, CDR2 FQNEAQ. CDR3 coding DNA: TGTGCCAGCAGCCAGACACAGGGAGCCAATGAGCAGTTCTTC. Amino acids: CASSQTQGANEQFF.

This clone was recorded once. The rearrangement joins TRBV28 to TRBJ2-3; 10 nucleotides align to TRBD2. This CDR3 contains 15 residues. Trimming at V came to 7 bases and at J to 0 bases, leaving 4 bases not matched to a gene. CDR1 is MDHEN and CDR2 is SYDVKM in the germline V gene. The CDR3 reads CASTLAGASTDTQYF. Here the CDR3 DNA reads TGTGCCAGCACTCTAGCGGGGGCCAGCACAGATACGCAGTATTTT.

The chain recombines TRBV7-3 with TRBJ2-7; tentatively, D is TRBD1 (6 bases). V was cut by 5 bases and J by 2 bases, with 22 bases left in between. The CDR3 is 17 residues long. Germline-derived CDR1 and CDR2 are SGHTA and FQGTGA. The CDR3 here is CASSQHHQPGQAYEQYF. Here the CDR3 DNA reads TGTGCCAGCAGCCAACACCATCAACCGGGACAAGCCTACGAGCAGTACTTC.

V usage is TRBV7-9 and J usage is TRBJ2-1, with 9 bases matching TRBD2. The germline CDR1 and CDR2 sequences are SEHNR and FQNEAQ (reference sequence). V shed 4 bases, J shed 5 bases, and the junction held 6 bases outside the gene matches. The CDR3 contains 15 residues. The CDR3 DNA reads TGTGCCAGCAGCTCATTTAGCGGGGGAGACAATGAGCAGTTCTTC. Protein sequence: CASSSFSGGDNEQFF.

The chain joins TRBV27 to TRBJ2-2; no definite D call. This CDR3 comprises 13 residues. V dropped 3 bases and J dropped 6 bases, with 8 bases sitting between them. From germline, CDR1 is MNHEY and CDR2 SMNVEV (reference sequence). CDR3 in amino acids: CASSFNFAGELFF. CDR3 sequence (DNA): TGTGCCAGCAGTTTTAATTTCGCCGGGGAGCTGTTTTTT.

The chain combines TRBV5-1 with TRBJ1-2, with 7 bases aligning to TRBD1. In germline, CDR1 is SGHRS, CDR2 YFSETQ. Trimming at V came to 0 bases and at J to 7 bases, leaving 12 bases not matched to a gene. This CDR3 has 16 amino acids. The CDR3 bases are TGCGCCAGCAGCTTGGTGACAGGGACCCAAGGGAGTGGCTACACCTTC. This encodes CASSLVTGTQGSGYTF.

The chain recombines TRBV9 with TRBJ2-3; TRBD2 aligns across 7 bases. The CDR3 loop spans 15 amino acids. Germline CDR1 reads SGDLS; CDR2 reads YYNGEE. Germline trimming cut 1 base from V and 4 bases from J; bases unmatched to any gene: 6. The CDR3 region has the DNA TGTGCCAGCAGCGTATCGGGGGGTAACGCAGATACGCAGTATTTT. This sequence encodes CASSVSGGNADTQYF.